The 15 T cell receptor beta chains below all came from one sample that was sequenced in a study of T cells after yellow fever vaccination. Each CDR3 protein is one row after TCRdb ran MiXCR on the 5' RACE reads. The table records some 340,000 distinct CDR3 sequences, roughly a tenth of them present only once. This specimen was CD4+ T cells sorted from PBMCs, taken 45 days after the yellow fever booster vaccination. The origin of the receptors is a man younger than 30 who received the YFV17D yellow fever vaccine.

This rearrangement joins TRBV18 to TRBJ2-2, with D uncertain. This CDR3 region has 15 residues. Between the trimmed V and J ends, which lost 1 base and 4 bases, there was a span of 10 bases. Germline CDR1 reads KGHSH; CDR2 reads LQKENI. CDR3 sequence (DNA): TGTGCCAGCTCACCACGAAAGGCGAGCACCGGGGAGCTGTTTTTT. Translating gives CASSPRKASTGELFF.

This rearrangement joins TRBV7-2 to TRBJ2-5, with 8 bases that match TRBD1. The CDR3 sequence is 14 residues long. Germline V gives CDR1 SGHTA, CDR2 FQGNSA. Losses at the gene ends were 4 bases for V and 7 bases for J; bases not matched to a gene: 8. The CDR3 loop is CASSSRTGYATQYF. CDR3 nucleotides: TGTGCCAGCAGCTCCCGGACAGGGTATGCGACCCAGTACTTC.

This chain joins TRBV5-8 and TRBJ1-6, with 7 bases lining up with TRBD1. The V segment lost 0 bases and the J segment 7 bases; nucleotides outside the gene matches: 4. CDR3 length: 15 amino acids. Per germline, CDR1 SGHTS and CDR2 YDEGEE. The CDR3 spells CASSLDSQGNSPLHF. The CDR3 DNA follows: TGTGCCAGCAGCTTGGATTCACAGGGGAATTCACCCCTCCACTTT.

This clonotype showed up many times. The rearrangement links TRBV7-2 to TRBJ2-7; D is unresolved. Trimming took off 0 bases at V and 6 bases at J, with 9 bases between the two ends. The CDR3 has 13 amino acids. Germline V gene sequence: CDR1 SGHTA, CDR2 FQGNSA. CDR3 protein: CASSLAQAGEQYF. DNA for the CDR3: TGTGCCAGCAGCTTAGCGCAAGCCGGCGAGCAGTACTTC. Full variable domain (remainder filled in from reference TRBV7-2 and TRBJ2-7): GAGVSQSPSNKVTEKGKDVELRCDPISGHTALYWYRQSLGQGLEFLIYFQGNSAPDKSGLPSDRFSAERTGGSVSTLTIQRTQQEDSAVYLCASSLAQAGEQYFGPGTRLTVT.

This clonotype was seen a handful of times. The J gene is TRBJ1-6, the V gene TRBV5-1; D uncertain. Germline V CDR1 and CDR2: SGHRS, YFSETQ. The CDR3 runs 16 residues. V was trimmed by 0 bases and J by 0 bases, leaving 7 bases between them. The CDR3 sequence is CASSLEPTSYNSPLHF. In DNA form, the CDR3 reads TGCGCCAGCAGCTTGGAACCGACCTCCTATAATTCACCCCTCCACTTT.

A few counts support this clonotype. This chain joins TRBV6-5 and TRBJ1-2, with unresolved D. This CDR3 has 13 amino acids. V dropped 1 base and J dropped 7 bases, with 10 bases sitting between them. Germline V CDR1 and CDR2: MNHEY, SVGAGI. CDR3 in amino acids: CASSYLAAGGYTF. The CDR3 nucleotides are TGTGCCAGCAGTTACTTAGCAGCGGGTGGCTACACCTTC.

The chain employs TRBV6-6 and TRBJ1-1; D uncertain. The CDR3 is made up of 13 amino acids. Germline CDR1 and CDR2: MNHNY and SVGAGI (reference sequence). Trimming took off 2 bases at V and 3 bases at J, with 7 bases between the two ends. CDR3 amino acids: CASSYSLYTEAFF. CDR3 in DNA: TGTGCCAGCAGTTACAGTTTATACACTGAAGCTTTCTTT.

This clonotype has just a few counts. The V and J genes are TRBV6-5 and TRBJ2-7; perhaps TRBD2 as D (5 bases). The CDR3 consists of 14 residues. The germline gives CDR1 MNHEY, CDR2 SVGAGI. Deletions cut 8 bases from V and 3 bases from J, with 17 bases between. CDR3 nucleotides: TGTGCCAGCGTCCTCGGGATCGGCATCTACGAGCAGTACGTC. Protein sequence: CASVLGIGIYEQYV.

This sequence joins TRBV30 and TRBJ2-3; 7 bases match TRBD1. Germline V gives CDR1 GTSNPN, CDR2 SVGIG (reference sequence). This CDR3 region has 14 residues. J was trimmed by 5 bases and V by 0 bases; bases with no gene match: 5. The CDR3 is CAWSVGQDGDTQYF. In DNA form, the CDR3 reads TGTGCCTGGAGTGTTGGACAGGATGGAGATACGCAGTATTTT.

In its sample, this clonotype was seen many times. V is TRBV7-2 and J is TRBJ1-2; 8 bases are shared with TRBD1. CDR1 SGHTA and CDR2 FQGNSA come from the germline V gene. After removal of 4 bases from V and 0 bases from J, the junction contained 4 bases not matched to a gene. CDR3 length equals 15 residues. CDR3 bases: TGTGCCAGCAGCTACGTGACAGGGGCTAACTATGGCTACACCTTC. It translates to CASSYVTGANYGYTF.

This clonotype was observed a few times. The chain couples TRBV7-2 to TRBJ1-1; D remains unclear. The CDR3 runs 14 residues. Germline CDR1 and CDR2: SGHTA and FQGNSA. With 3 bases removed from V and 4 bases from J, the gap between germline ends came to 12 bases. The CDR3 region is CASSFGVYGTEAFF. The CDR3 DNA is TGTGCCAGCAGCTTCGGGGTTTACGGCACTGAAGCTTTCTTT.

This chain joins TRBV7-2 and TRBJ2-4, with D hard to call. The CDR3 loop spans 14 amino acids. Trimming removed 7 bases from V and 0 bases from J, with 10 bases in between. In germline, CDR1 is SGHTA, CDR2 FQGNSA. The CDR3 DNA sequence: TGTGCCAGCACCTACAGAGTAGCCAAAAACATTCAGTACTTC. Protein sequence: CASTYRVAKNIQYF.

In DNA form, the CDR3 reads TGCAGTGCTAAAGGAAATCAGCCCCAGCATTTT. It encodes CSAKGNQPQHF. The chain uses TRBV20-1 and TRBJ1-5; D call uncertain. CDR1 and CDR2 (germline): DFQATT, SNEGSKA (reference sequence). The CDR3 has 11 residues. V gave up 4 bases and J gave up 4 bases, with 5 bases separating them.

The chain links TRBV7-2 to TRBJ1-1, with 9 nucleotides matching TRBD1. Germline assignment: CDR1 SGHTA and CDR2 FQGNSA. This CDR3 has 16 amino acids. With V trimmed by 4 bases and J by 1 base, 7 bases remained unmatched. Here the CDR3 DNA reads TGTGCCAGCAGCTCGCTTTGGGGACAGGGGAACACTGAAGCTTTCTTT. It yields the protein CASSSLWGQGNTEAFF.

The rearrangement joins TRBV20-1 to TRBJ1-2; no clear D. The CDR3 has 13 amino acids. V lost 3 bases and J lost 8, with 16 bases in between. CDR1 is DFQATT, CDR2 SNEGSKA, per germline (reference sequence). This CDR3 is CSASDSVAGGYTF. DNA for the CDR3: TGCAGTGCTAGCGATTCCGTCGCCGGCGGCTACACCTTC.